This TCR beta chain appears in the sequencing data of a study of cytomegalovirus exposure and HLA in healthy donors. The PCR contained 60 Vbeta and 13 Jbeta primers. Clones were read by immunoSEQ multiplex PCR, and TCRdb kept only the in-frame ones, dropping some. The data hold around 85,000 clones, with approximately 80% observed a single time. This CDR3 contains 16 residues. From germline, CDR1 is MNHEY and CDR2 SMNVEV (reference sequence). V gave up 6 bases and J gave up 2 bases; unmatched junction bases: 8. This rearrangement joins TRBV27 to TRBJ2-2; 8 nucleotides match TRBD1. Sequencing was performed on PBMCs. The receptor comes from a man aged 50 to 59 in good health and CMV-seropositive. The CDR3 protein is CASSVRGLRNTGELFF. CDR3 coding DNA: TGTGCCAGCAGCGTCAGGGGGCTAAGAAACACCGGGGAGCTGTTTTTT.